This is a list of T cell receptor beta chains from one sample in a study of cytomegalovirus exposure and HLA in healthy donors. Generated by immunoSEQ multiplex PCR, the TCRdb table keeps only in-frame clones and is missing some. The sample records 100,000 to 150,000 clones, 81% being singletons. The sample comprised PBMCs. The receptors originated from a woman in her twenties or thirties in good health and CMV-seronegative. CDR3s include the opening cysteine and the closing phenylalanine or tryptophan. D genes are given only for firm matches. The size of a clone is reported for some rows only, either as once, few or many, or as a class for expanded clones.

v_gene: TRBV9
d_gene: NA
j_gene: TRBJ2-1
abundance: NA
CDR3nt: TGTGCCAGCAGCGGGAGAAATTTCAATGAGCAGTTCTTC
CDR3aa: CASSGRNFNEQFF

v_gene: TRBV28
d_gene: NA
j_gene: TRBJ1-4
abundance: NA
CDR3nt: TGTGCCAGCAGTTTACGTCGCGCCGAAGGGGTGTTTTTT
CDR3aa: CASSLRRAEGVFF

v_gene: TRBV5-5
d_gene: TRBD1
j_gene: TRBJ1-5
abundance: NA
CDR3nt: TGTGCCAGCAGCTTGGGAGGGGGCGGATATCAGCCCCAGCATTTT
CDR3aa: CASSLGGGGYQPQHF

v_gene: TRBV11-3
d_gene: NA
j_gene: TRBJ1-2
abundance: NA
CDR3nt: TGTGCCATCCCGGCGGGGCGCAGCTATGGCTACACCTTC
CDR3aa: CAIPAGRSYGYTF

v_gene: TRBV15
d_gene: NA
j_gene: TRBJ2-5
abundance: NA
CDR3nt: TGTGCCACCAGCAGAGACATGGCGGAAGAGACCCAGTACTTC
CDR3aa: CATSRDMAEETQYF

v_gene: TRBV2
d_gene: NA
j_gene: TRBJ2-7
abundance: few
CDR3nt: TGTGCCAGCAACCGGGGCTACGAGCAGTACTTC
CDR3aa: CASNRGYEQYF

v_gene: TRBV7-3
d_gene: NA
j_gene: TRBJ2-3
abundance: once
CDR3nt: TGTGCCAGCAGCTTAACCCCGCAGGCTACGCAGTATTTT
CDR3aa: CASSLTPQATQYF

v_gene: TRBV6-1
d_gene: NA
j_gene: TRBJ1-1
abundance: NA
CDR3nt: TGTGCCAGCAGTGCGGGGGGGGTGAACACTGAAGCTTTCTTT
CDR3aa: CASSAGGVNTEAFF

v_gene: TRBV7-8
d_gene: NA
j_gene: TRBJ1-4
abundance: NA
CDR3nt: TGTGCCAGCAGCTTAGCCTTCTCGCTGGCAGGGCGGAATGAAAAACTGTTTTTT
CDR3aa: CASSLAFSLAGRNEKLFF

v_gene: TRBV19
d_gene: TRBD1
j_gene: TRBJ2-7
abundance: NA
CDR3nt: TGTGCCAGTAGTATAGAGGCTGGGACAGCCTACGAGCAGTACTTC
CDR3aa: CASSIEAGTAYEQYF

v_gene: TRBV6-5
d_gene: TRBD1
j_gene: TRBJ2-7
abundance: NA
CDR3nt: TGTGCCAGCAGAGGAACCGGGACAGGGATGGGCGAGCAGTACTTC
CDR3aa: CASRGTGTGMGEQYF

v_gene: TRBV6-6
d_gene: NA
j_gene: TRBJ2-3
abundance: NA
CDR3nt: TGTGCCAGCAGTTACCCACAACAGAAGGGGCCTACGCAGTATTTT
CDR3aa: CASSYPQQKGPTQYF

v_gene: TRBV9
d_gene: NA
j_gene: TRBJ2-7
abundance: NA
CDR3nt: TGTGCCAGCAGCGTAGCTACAGGCACCAGGGTCTACGAGCAGTACTTC
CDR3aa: CASSVATGTRVYEQYF

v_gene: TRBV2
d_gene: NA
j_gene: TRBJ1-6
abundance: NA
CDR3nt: TGTGCCAGCAGTGATATGGCGGTGAATTCACCCCTCCACTTT
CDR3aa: CASSDMAVNSPLHF

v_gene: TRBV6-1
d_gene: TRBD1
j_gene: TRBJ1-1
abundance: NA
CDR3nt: TGTGCCAGCAAGACAGGGCTGAACACTGAAGCTTTCTTT
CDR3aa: CASKTGLNTEAFF

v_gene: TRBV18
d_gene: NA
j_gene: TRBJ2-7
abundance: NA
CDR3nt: TGTGCCAGCGCCGTTGGTGCGGGCACCTACGAGCAGTACTTC
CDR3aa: CASAVGAGTYEQYF

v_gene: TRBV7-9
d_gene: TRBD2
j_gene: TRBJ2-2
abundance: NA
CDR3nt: TGTGCCAGCAGGTGGACTAGCGAGAACACCGGGGAGCTGTTTTTT
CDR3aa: CASRWTSENTGELFF

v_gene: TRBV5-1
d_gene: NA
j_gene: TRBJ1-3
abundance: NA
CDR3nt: TGCGCCAGCAGCTTGGAAACAGGTTATAACACCATATATTTT
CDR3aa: CASSLETGYNTIYF

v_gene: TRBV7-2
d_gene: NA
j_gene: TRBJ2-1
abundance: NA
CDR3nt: TGTGCCAGCACCCCTGGGGCGGGACCACACCACAATGAGCAGTTCTTC
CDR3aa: CASTPGAGPHHNEQFF

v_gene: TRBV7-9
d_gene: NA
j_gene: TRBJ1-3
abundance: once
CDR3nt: TGTGCCAGCAGCCGGACACGCTCTGGAAACACCATATATTTT
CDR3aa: CASSRTRSGNTIYF

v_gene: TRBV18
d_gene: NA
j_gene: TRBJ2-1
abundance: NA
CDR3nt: TGTGCCAGCTCACCGGGACACCTTATAGACAATGAGCAGTTCTTC
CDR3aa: CASSPGHLIDNEQFF

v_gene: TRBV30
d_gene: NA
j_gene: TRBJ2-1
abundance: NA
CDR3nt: TGTGCCTGGAGCGGGGATCTCAATGAGCAGTTCTTC
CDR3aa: CAWSGDLNEQFF

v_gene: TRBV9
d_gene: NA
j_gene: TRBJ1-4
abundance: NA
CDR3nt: TGTGCCAGCAGCGTAGCAGGGACTAATGAAAAACTGTTTTTT
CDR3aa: CASSVAGTNEKLFF

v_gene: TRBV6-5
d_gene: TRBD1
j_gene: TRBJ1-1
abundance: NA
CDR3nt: TGTGCCAGCAGTTATGACAGGGGGAACACTGAAGCTTTCTTT
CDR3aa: CASSYDRGNTEAFF

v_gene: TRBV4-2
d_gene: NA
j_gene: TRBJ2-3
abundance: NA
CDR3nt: TGTGCCAGCAGCCCGACTAGTTTGAATACAGATACGCAGTATTTT
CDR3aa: CASSPTSLNTDTQYF

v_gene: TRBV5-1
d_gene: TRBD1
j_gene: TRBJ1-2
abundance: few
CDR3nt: TGCGCCAGCAGCTTGGGGACAGGGGCGGGCGGCTACACCTTC
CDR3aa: CASSLGTGAGGYTF

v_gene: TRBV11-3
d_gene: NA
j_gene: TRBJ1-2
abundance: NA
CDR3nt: TGTGCCAGCAGCTTAGACGGGATTTCTAACTATGGCTACACCTTC
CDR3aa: CASSLDGISNYGYTF